This T cell receptor (beta chain) is from a study of T cells in tuberculosis. Assay used: immunoSEQ multiplex PCR; TCRdb lists only in-frame clones, some missing. The sample has tens of thousands of clones; 93% are singletons. Findings and caveats of the study: Using the GMM-specific repertoire gave around 90% accuracy versus around 74% with motifs.

About this clone itself: The antigen is unknown.

The clonotype comes from a donor aged 10-29 years with latent tuberculosis or without tuberculosis infection. Sequencing was carried out using PBMCs.

The CDR3 loop reads CASSTNLAAFQETQYF. CDR3 in DNA: TGTGCCAGCAGCACAAACCTAGCGGCTTTCCAAGAGACCCAGTACTTC. This sequence joins TRBV11-1 and TRBJ2-5; 7 nucleotides align to TRBD2. The CDR3 contains 16 residues. Germline CDR1 and CDR2: SGHAT and FQDESV (reference sequence). V was pared by 5 bases and J by 1 base, with 10 bases of the junction left unmatched. Based on the CDR3 plus reference TRBV11-1 and TRBJ2-5, the full variable domain is EAEVAQSPRYKITEKSQAVAFWCDPISGHATLYWYRQILGQGPELLVQFQDESVVDDSQLPKDRFSAERLKGVDSTLKIQPAELGDSAMYLCASSTNLAAFQETQYFGPGTRLLVL.